These 23 T cell receptor beta chains came from one sample sequenced in a study (dated by TCRdb to the mid-2010s). The protocol used for the library was RT-PCR. Sequenced using an Illumina MiSeq. TCRdb redid the processing of the public reads, applying fastp at Q25 and MiXCR, and retained in-frame beta chains. Each record represents a unique CDR3 protein, reported with the most common genes and DNA among its rows. Here the sample has hundreds of thousands of distinct CDR3 sequences; over 12% occur a single time. The ten largest clones represent 3.6% of the sample. Sequenced material: memory CD4+ T cells from blood. The receptor set was obtained from a female donor in good health, serving as a healthy control.

This chain links TRBV5-1 with TRBJ1-2; D is undetermined. Trimming took off 4 bases at V and 5 bases at J, with 15 bases between the two ends. The CDR3 contains 14 residues. The germline V gene has CDR1 SGHRS and CDR2 YFSETQ. CDR3 sequence: CASSRDWGGYGYTF. The CDR3 region has the DNA TGCGCCAGCAGCAGGGATTGGGGAGGATATGGCTACACCTTC.

As to this clonotype: The CDR3 end shows no conserved phenylalanine or tryptophan, and so a read error is likely. The rearrangement uses TRBV10-3 and TRBJ1-2, with TRBD1 as a possible D gene (6 bases). The CDR3 is 15 residues long. V lost 10 bases and J lost 1, with 19 bases in between. Germline V gene sequence: CDR1 ENHRY, CDR2 SYGVKD. The CDR3 here is CASGTSRDNNYGYTL. The CDR3 DNA reads as TGTGCCAGTGGGACTAGCCGGGACAATAACTATGGCTACACCTTA.

This clonotype was counted between two and nine times. The rearrangement links TRBV10-2 to TRBJ1-2; D remains ambiguous. There are 14 residues in the CDR3. Trimming cost V 6 bases and J 1 base, with 12 bases left between them. Germline CDR1 and CDR2: WSHSY and SAAADI. The CDR3 DNA follows: TGCGCCAGCAGGAGGGAAGGGAGTAACTATGGCTACACCTTC. Its translation: CASRREGSNYGYTF.

This clonotype showed up just a few times. The V call is TRBV11-2, the J call TRBJ2-5, with D unclear. This CDR3 comprises 14 residues. Germline V gene sequence: CDR1 SGHAT, CDR2 FQNNGV. Trimming cost V 0 bases and J 7 bases, with 12 bases left between them. The DNA of the CDR3 is TGTGCCAGCAGCTTAGACCCCGGCAGTGGGACCCAGTACTTC. Translation gives CASSLDPGSGTQYF.

The J gene is TRBJ2-5, the V gene TRBV5-4; D gene ambiguous. Germline CDR1 and CDR2: SGHNT and YYREEE (reference sequence). The V gene lost 3 bases and the J gene lost 0 bases, with 12 bases spanning the gap. This CDR3 comprises 15 residues. The CDR3 spells CASSSSKEYQETQYF. In nucleotides, the CDR3 is TGTGCCAGCAGCTCCTCAAAGGAGTACCAAGAGACCCAGTACTTC.

The V gene is TRBV27, the J gene TRBJ2-5; D possibly matches TRBD1 or TRBD2 (6 bases each). This CDR3 spans 15 amino acids. The germline V gene has CDR1 MNHEY and CDR2 SMNVEV (reference sequence). Trimming stripped 6 bases from V and 2 bases from J, with 16 bases between. In nucleotides, the CDR3 is TGTGCCAGCAGGGGACACATTAGCGGACAAGAGACCCAGTACTTC. Amino acids: CASRGHISGQETQYF.

V and J are TRBV28 and TRBJ1-2, with no clear D. Germline V CDR1 and CDR2: MDHEN, SYDVKM. The V end was cut by 1 base, the J end by 1 base, with 19 bases between. This CDR3 region has 18 residues. The CDR3 DNA sequence: TGTGCCAGCAGTTTATCTCGGTTTAGCGGGCTGAGTAACTATGGCTACACCTTC. This gives the protein CASSLSRFSGLSNYGYTF.

This clonotype came up a few times. The gene calls are TRBV6-6 and TRBJ2-3; 10 bases map to TRBD2. CDR3 length equals 16 residues. Looked up from germline, CDR1 is MNHNY and CDR2 is SVGAGI (reference sequence). V gave up 1 base and J gave up 2 bases; unmatched junction bases: 3. The CDR3 region is CASSYFGLAVTDTQYF. The DNA of the CDR3 is TGTGCCAGCAGTTACTTTGGACTAGCGGTCACAGATACGCAGTATTTT.

This clonotype came up many times. This chain uses TRBV5-1 with TRBJ2-1; 8 nucleotides align to TRBD2. The germline V gene encodes CDR1 SGHRS and CDR2 YFSETQ. V dropped 7 bases and J dropped 0; count of bases not matched to a gene: 9. The CDR3 length is 16 residues. The CDR3 DNA is TGCGCCAGCCGTCCTTTAGCGGGGAGCTCCTACAATGAGCAGTTCTTC. It translates to CASRPLAGSSYNEQFF. The complete variable domain, with remaining parts taken from reference TRBV5-1 and TRBJ2-1, reads KAGVTQTPRYLIKTRGQQVTLSCSPISGHRSVSWYQQTPGQGLQFLFEYFSETQRNKGNFPGRFSGRQFSNSRSEMNVSTLELGDSALYLCASRPLAGSSYNEQFFGPGTRLTVL.

This clonotype has only a few counts. The chain has TRBV3-1 and TRBJ1-4; a weak D match, TRBD1 (5 bases). Between the trimmed V and J ends, which lost 0 bases and 7 bases, there was a span of 15 bases. The CDR3 is 16 amino acids. Germline V gene sequence: CDR1 LGHDT, CDR2 YNNKEL (reference sequence). The CDR3 spells CASSQDVSWDAEKLFF. CDR3 DNA: TGTGCCAGCAGCCAAGATGTAAGTTGGGACGCTGAAAAACTGTTTTTT.

This clonotype was counted only a few times. The rearrangement joins TRBV10-3 to TRBJ1-2, with 8 bases matching TRBD1. Germline V CDR1 and CDR2: ENHRY, SYGVKD. This CDR3 spans 13 amino acids. Trimming took 5 bases from V and 3 from J; bases not matched to a gene: 2. CDR3 residues: CAISQGADYGYTF. The CDR3 DNA sequence: TGTGCCATCAGTCAGGGGGCGGACTATGGCTACACCTTC.

In this sample, this clonotype turned up many times. The chain links TRBV7-2 to TRBJ2-2, with a weak D call TRBD2 (5 bases). The germline CDR1 and CDR2 sequences are SGHTA and FQGNSA. CDR3 length equals 15 residues. V lost 1 base and J 2 bases, leaving 8 bases between the germline ends. CDR3 coding DNA: TGTGCCAGCAGCTTAGAACTAGGCAACACCGGGGAGCTGTTTTTT. Amino acids: CASSLELGNTGELFF.

This clonotype has a handful of counts. This sequence joins TRBV28 and TRBJ2-5, with a weak D call TRBD1 (5 bases). Trimming took off 6 bases at V and 2 bases at J, with 13 bases between the two ends. The germline CDR1 and CDR2 sequences are MDHEN and SYDVKM. The CDR3 covers 14 residues. This chain's CDR3 is CASSASGKQETQYF. The CDR3 bases are TGTGCCAGCAGCGCATCAGGGAAACAAGAGACCCAGTACTTC.

The CDR3 DNA follows: TGTGCCAGCAGCTTAGAGGACGGGAACTATGGCTACACCTTC. Translated: CASSLEDGNYGYTF. V and J are TRBV7-9 and TRBJ1-2; D uncertain. CDR1 and CDR2 from the germline V gene are SEHNR and FQNEAQ (reference sequence). The CDR3 extends over 14 amino acids. Trimming stripped 1 base from V and 2 bases from J, with 8 bases between.

The table lists this clonotype with many counts. The J gene is TRBJ2-1, the V gene TRBV29-1; D is uncertain. The germline V gene has CDR1 SQVTM and CDR2 ANQGSEA. CDR3 length: 14 amino acids. V shed 4 bases and J shed 4 bases, with 14 bases lying between them. Here the CDR3 reads CSVAFDHFYNEQFF. Here the CDR3 DNA reads TGCAGCGTTGCTTTTGATCACTTTTACAATGAGCAGTTCTTC.

At least ten counts were recorded for this clonotype. The chain recombines TRBV9 with TRBJ2-3; 7 bases match TRBD2. The J segment lost 14 bases and the V segment lost 4 bases, leaving 4 bases of the junction unmatched. The CDR3 spans 10 residues. The germline V gene encodes CDR1 SGDLS and CDR2 YYNGEE. The CDR3 DNA is TGTGCCAGCAGCCGGGACTATCCGTATTTT. Translated, it gives CASSRDYPYF.

This chain links TRBV27 with TRBJ1-5; no reliable D call. Germline CDR1 reads MNHEY; CDR2 reads SMNVEV (reference sequence). CDR3 length: 15 amino acids. V lost 6 bases, J lost 5 bases, and 17 bases lay in between. The CDR3 DNA reads TGTGCCAGCAGCCCCGGCTGGGCCTCCTATCAGCCCCAGCATTTT. This gives the protein CASSPGWASYQPQHF.

The chain joins TRBV7-2 to TRBJ2-5, with D maybe TRBD2 (6 bases). The J call may be incorrect, as the DNA end agrees better with TRBJ2-7. The germline gives CDR1 SGHTA, CDR2 FQGNSA. This CDR3 contains 14 residues. The CDR3 reads CASSLGGAHYEQYF. CDR3 bases: TGTGCCAGCAGCTTAGGCGGGGCTCATTACGAGCAGTACTTC.

This clonotype was counted a few times. V is TRBV20-1 and J is TRBJ1-1, with a weak D call TRBD1 (5 bases). V gave up 4 bases and J gave up 4 bases, with 13 bases separating them. The CDR3 consists of 13 residues. Germline V lookup: CDR1 DFQATT, CDR2 SNEGSKA (reference sequence). Here the CDR3 reads CSAKARATTEAFF. The DNA of the CDR3 is TGCAGTGCTAAGGCCAGGGCGACCACTGAAGCTTTCTTT.

This chain links TRBV6-1 with TRBJ2-7; 10 nucleotides align to TRBD2. The CDR3 extends over 15 amino acids. Germline CDR1 and CDR2: MNHNS and SASEGT. J lost 7 bases, V lost 0 bases, and 6 bases had no gene match. The CDR3 sequence: CASSEAPSGRGEQYF. CDR3 DNA sequence: TGTGCCAGCAGTGAAGCGCCCAGCGGGAGGGGAGAGCAGTACTTC.

The sample holds a few counts of this clonotype. This chain connects TRBV10-2 to TRBJ1-2, with 8 positions matching TRBD1. This CDR3 spans 13 amino acids. The germline V gene encodes CDR1 WSHSY and CDR2 SAAADI. With V trimmed by 5 bases and J by 6 bases, 5 bases remained unmatched. CDR3 residues: CASSLDREHGYTF. DNA of the CDR3: TGCGCCAGCAGTTTGGACAGGGAACATGGCTACACCTTC.

The V and J genes are TRBV7-2 and TRBJ2-3; tentatively, D is TRBD2 (6 bases). V lost 0 bases to trimming and J lost 7 bases, with 17 bases between them. Germline CDR1 SGHTA, CDR2 FQGNSA. This CDR3 region has 16 residues. The CDR3 protein is CASSLARLSGLYTQYF. The CDR3 coding sequence is TGTGCCAGCAGCTTAGCGCGCCTAAGCGGGTTGTATACGCAGTATTTT.

The sample holds a few counts of this clonotype. The chain has TRBV20-1 and TRBJ2-1; possibly TRBD1 for D (5 bases). The CDR3 covers 14 residues. Germline V lookup: CDR1 DFQATT, CDR2 SNEGSKA (reference sequence). V was trimmed by 4 bases and J by 8 bases, leaving 18 bases between them. CDR3 sequence reads: CSAKIFRAFDEQFF. The CDR3 DNA reads TGCAGTGCTAAAATTTTCAGGGCTTTTGATGAGCAGTTCTTC.